This T cell receptor beta chain was sequenced during a study of T cells in tumors after PD-1 blockade. Study-level information: Patients received pembrolizumab 200 mg every 3 weeks or cemiplimab 350 mg every 2 weeks.

Template: tumor biopsy or peripheral blood genomic DNA, about 616-6,004 ng per sample. V was clipped by 2 bases and J by 0 bases; unmatched bases: 5. This CDR3 region has 16 residues. The germline gives CDR1 ENHRY, CDR2 SYGVKD. Assay: immunoSEQ multiplex PCR; the TCRdb copy retains only in-frame clones and omits some. The sample holds about 33,000 clones, just under 80% seen once. The sequenced sample was PBMCs, obtained before anti-PD-1 treatment. The chain combines TRBV10-3 with TRBJ2-3; 7 nucleotides line up with TRBD1. The sequence derives from a human donor with basal cell carcinoma. CDR3 DNA: TGTGCCATCAGTGAGGACAGGGTGATTAGCACAGATACGCAGTATTTT. It specifies CAISEDRVISTDTQYF.